This T cell receptor (beta chain) was observed in a study of metastatic and nonmetastatic thyroid tumors. At the level of the study: Thyroid patients, malignant and benign, had repertoires compared across blood and tumor or nodule tissue. Notes on the study in general: Relative to benign nodules, malignant thyroid tumors were reportedly characterized by significantly elevated TCR beta diversity in blood and tumor.

Per germline, CDR1 LNHNV and CDR2 YYDKDF (reference sequence). The CDR3 is 15 amino acids. V dropped 0 bases and J dropped 7; count of bases not matched to a gene: 5. This clone was seen more than once but under ten times. Its antigen is not known. How the authors handled the data: Differences in CDR3 between clinicopathological groups were drawn on to build a classifier intended to discriminate distant-metastatic papillary thyroid cancer patients. TCRdb re-clonotyped the PCR reads via MiXCR. The V and J calls come from TCRdb's annotation, not from the publication. The profile shows about 15,000 clones, around 4% of them singletons. Thyroid surgery had not been preceded by any treatment in any patient.

The sequenced sample consisted of tumor tissue. This chain uses TRBV15 with TRBJ2-1; TRBD2 aligns across 8 bases. The source of this sequence is a female donor with papillary thyroid cancer or a benign thyroid nodule (not recorded which). Some clones in this sample may be carry-over from other donors' samples. The CDR3 sequence: CATSRDRGGLNEQFF. CDR3 DNA sequence: TGTGCCACCAGCAGAGATCGGGGGGGGTTAAATGAGCAGTTCTTC. Combining the CDR3 with reference TRBV15 and TRBJ2-1 gives the whole variable domain DAMVIQNPRYQVTQFGKPVTLSCSQTLNHNVMYWYQQKSSQAPKLLFHYYDKDFNNEADTPDNFQSRRPNTSFCFLDIRSPGLGDTAMYLCATSRDRGGLNEQFFGPGTRLTVL.